This T cell receptor (beta chain) was captured in a study of a mutant IDH1 vaccine in newly diagnosed glioma. Study details: Vaccines were begun 4-6 weeks after radiotherapy alone, or with temozolomide cycles. Former treatment meant radiotherapy, temozolomide, or both; the majority had gotten both.

The assay was immunoSEQ multiplex PCR, and TCRdb's table has in-frame clones only and misses some. The data show about 68,000 clones, approximately 88% seen once. Comments on this clone: Its antigen is as yet unknown.

Study results and limitations: Of all patients, approximately 93% showed vaccine-induced immune responses.

As to time point: week 35, safety follow-up. A 20-mer mutant IDH1 peptide at 300 ug was injected subcutaneously with topical imiquimod. Patients received eight vaccinations in weeks 1, 3, 5, 7, 11, 15, 19, 23. Specimen: PBMCs, collected from a glioma patient whose treatment included an IDH1 peptide vaccine. This TCR derives from a man between 18 and 35 years old with glioma.

The CDR3 spells CASSLGNRLYEQYF. The CDR3 coding sequence is TGTGCCAGCAGCCTCGGGAACAGACTCTACGAGCAGTACTTC. The V call is TRBV27, the J call TRBJ2-7, with D possibly being TRBD2 (5 bases). The germline V and J ends were trimmed by 6 bases and 3 bases, with 15 bases remaining between them. The CDR3 runs 14 residues. CDR1 is MNHEY and CDR2 is SMNVEV in the germline V gene (reference sequence).